This TCR beta chain came from a study of regulatory T cells in long-lasting Graves disease. Points from the study as a whole: Persistent disease showed a preference for TRBV28, TRBJ1-2 and TRBJ2-5. Accuracy could have been hurt by small sample size.

CDR3-region Arm-PCR and iRepertoire HTBI primers produced the TCR beta libraries. Each CDR3 protein gets one entry after TCRdb re-called the multiplex PCR reads with MiXCR. This sample has roughly 500,000 distinct CDR3 sequences, with approximately 13% found just once. Time point: newly diagnosed GD, antithyroid drugs for less than 3 months. Making the TCR library involved RNA that had been extracted from PBMCs. CDR3 length: 15 amino acids. The germline V gene has CDR1 WNHNN and CDR2 SYGVQD (reference sequence). J gave up 5 bases and V 0 bases, and 3 bases lay outside the gene matches. This clonotype occurred many times. The antigen is unknown. The data also belong to a second study, concerning T cells in Graves' hyperthyroidism and ophthalmopathy. This second report adds: HTBI primers were the set used in a first-round RT-PCR of the TCR CDR3.

The clonotype was recovered from a man aged 25-40 years with Graves disease. This specimen was peripheral blood mononuclear cells (PBMCs), taken at new diagnosis, from a patient treated with antithyroid drugs. The chain recombines TRBV10-1 with TRBJ2-7; TRBD2 matches at 11 bases. The CDR3 region is CASSESLAGVNEQYF. In DNA form, the CDR3 reads TGCGCCAGCAGTGAGTCACTAGCGGGAGTGAACGAGCAGTACTTC.